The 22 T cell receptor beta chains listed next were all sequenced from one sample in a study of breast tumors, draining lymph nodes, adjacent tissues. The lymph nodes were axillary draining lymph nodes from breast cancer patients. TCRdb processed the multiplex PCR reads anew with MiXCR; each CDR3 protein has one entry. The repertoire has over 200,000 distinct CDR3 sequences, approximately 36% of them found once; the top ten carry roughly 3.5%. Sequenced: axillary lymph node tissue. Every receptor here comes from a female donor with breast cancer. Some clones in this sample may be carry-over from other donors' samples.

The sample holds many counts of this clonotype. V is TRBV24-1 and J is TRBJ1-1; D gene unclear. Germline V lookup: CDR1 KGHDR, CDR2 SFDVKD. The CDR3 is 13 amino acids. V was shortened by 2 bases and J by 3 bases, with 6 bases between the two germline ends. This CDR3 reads CATSDSRYTEAFF. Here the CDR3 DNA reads TGTGCCACCAGTGATTCGCGCTACACTGAAGCTTTCTTT.

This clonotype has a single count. The CDR3 nucleotides are TGTGCCAGCAGCTCAGCGGGGGGGTACAATGAGACCCAGTACTTC. Protein: CASSSAGGYNETQYF. This chain links TRBV7-3 with TRBJ2-5; 10 positions agree with TRBD2. J lost 5 bases, V lost 4 bases, and 7 bases had no gene match. The germline CDR1 and CDR2 sequences are SGHTA and FQGTGA. The CDR3 is 15 amino acids.

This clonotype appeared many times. CDR3 loop: CASARQVNSPLHF. In DNA form, the CDR3 reads TGCGCCAGCGCACGGCAGGTTAATTCACCCCTCCACTTT. V and J are TRBV4-1 and TRBJ1-6; D not resolved. CDR3 size: 13 residues. From germline, CDR1 is MGHRA and CDR2 YSYEKL. The V and J ends lost 8 bases and 6 bases respectively, with 11 bases between them.

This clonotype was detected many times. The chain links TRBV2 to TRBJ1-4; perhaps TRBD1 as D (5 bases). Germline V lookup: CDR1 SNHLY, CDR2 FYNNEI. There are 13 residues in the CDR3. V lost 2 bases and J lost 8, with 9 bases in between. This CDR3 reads CASSETGREKLFF. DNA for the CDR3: TGTGCCAGCAGTGAAACAGGTCGGGAAAAACTGTTTTTT.

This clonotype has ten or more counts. The CDR3 loop reads CASSLRQGHATNEKLFF. In DNA form, the CDR3 reads TGTGCCAGCAGCTTGAGGCAGGGTCATGCAACTAATGAAAAACTGTTTTTT. This chain links TRBV5-6 with TRBJ1-4, with a tentative D call TRBD1 (5 bases). Trimming pared 1 base from V and 0 bases from J, leaving 13 bases between. The CDR3 covers 17 residues. The germline V gene has CDR1 SGHDT and CDR2 YYEEEE.

CDR3 nucleotides: TGTGCCACCGCGTGGGGCCCTCAGCCCCAGCATTTT. This encodes CATAWGPQPQHF. V usage is TRBV24-1 and J usage is TRBJ1-5; TRBD1 might be the D (5 bases). The CDR3 loop spans 12 amino acids. Germline-derived CDR1 and CDR2 are KGHDR and SFDVKD. V was cut by 9 bases and J by 6 bases, with 11 bases left in between.

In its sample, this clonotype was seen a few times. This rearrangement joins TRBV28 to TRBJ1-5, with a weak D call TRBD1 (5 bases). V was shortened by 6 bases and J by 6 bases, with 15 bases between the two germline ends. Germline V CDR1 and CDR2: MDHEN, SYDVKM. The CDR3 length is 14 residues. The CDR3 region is CASSRPEGFQPQHF. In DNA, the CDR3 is TGTGCCAGCAGCCGCCCGGAGGGGTTTCAGCCCCAGCATTTT.

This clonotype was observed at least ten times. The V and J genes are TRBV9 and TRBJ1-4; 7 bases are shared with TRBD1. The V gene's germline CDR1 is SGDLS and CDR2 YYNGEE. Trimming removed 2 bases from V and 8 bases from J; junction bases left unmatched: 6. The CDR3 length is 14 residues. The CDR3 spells CASSVDRAGEKLFF. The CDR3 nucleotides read TGTGCCAGCAGCGTCGACAGGGCCGGGGAAAAACTGTTTTTT.

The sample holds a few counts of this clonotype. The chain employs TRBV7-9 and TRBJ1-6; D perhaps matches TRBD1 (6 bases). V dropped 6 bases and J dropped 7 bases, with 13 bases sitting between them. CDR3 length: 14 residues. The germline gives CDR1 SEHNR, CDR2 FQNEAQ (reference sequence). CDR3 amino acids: CASSGGGQNSPLHF. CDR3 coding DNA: TGTGCCAGCAGTGGAGGGGGTCAAAATTCACCCCTCCACTTT.

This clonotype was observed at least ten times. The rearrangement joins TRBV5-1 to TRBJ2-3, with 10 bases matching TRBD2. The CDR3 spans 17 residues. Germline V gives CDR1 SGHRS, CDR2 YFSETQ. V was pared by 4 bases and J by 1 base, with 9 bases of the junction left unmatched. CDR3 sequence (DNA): TGCGCCAGCAGCCCTGGGTTGACTAGCGGGCGCACAGATACGCAGTATTTT. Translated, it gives CASSPGLTSGRTDTQYF.

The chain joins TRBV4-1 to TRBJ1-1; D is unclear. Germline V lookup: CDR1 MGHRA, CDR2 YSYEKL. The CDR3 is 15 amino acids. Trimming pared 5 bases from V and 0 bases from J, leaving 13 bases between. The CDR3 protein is CASSAIFTVNTEAFF. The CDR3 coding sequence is TGCGCCAGCAGCGCAATTTTCACAGTGAACACTGAAGCTTTCTTT.

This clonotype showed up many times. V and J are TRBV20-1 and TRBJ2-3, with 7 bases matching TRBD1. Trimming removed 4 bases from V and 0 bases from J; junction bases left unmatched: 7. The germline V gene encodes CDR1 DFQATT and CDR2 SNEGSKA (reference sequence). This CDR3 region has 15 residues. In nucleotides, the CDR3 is TGCAGTGCTACCAGGGGGATCTCTAGCACAGATACGCAGTATTTT. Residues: CSATRGISSTDTQYF.

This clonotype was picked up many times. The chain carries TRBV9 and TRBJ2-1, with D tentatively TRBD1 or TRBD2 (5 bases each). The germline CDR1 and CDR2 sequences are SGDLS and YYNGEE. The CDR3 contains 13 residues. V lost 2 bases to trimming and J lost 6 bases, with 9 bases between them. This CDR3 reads CASSVGRRNEQFF. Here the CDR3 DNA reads TGTGCCAGCAGCGTGGGACGCCGCAATGAGCAGTTCTTC.

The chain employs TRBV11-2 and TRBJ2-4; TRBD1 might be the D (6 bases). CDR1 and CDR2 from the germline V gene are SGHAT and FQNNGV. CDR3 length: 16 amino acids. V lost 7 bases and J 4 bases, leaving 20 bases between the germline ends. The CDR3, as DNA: TGTGCCAGCACCGCGGACAGCTTAAAAATAAAAAACATTCAGTACTTC. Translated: CASTADSLKIKNIQYF.

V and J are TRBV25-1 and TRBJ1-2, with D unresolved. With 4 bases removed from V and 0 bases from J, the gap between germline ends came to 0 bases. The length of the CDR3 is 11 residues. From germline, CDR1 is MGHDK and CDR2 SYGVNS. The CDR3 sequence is CASSANYGYTF. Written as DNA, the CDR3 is TGTGCCAGCAGTGCTAACTATGGCTACACCTTC.

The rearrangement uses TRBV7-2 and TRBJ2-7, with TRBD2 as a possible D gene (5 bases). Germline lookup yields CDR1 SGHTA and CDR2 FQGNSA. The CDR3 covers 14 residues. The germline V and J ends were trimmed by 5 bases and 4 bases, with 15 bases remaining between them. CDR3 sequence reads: CASSHYGPGYEQYF. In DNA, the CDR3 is TGTGCCAGCAGCCACTATGGTCCGGGATACGAGCAGTACTTC.

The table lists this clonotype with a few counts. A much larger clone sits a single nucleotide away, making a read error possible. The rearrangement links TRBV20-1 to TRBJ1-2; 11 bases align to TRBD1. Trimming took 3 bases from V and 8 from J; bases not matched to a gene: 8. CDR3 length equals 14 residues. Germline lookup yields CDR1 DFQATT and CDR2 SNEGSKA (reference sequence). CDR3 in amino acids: CSARRTGGVSGYTF. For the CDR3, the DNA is TGCAGTGCTAGGAGGACAGGGGGCGTTTCCGGCTACACCTTC.

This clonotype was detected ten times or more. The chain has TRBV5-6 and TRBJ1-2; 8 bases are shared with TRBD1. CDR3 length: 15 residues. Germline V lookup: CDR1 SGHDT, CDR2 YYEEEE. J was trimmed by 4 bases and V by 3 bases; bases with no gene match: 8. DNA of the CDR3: TGTGCCAGCAGCTCGACAGGGGTCCCTGTCTATGGCTACACCTTC. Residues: CASSSTGVPVYGYTF.

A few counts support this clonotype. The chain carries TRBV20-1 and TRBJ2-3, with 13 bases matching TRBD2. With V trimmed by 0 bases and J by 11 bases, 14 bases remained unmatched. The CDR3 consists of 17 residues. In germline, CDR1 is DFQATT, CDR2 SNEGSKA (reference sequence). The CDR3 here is CSARDLTSGRLGNEQYF. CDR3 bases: TGCAGTGCTAGAGACTTGACTAGCGGGAGGCTGGGCAATGAGCAGTATTTT.

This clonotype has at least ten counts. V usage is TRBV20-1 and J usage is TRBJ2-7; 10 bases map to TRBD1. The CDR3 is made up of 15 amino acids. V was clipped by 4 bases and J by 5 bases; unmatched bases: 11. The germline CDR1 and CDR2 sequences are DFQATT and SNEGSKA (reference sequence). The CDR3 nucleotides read TGCAGTGCTATCCCCGGGACAGGGGCCGCGCACGAGCAGTACTTC. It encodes CSAIPGTGAAHEQYF.

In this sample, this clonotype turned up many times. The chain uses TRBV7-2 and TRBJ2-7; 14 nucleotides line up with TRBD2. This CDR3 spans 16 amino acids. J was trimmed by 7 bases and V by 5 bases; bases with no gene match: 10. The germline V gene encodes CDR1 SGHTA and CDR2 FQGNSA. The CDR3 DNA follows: TGTGCCAGCAGCCTTGGGACTAGCGGGAGACGGGGTGAGCAGTACTTC. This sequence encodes CASSLGTSGRRGEQYF.

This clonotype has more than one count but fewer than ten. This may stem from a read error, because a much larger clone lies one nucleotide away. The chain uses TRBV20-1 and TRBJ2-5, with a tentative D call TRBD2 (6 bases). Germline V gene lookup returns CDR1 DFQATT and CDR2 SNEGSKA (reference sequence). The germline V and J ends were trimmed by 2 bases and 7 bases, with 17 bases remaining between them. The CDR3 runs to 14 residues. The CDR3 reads CSARWGEGGATQYF. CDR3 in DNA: TGCAGTGCTAGATGGGGGGAAGGCGGCGCGACCCAGTACTTC.